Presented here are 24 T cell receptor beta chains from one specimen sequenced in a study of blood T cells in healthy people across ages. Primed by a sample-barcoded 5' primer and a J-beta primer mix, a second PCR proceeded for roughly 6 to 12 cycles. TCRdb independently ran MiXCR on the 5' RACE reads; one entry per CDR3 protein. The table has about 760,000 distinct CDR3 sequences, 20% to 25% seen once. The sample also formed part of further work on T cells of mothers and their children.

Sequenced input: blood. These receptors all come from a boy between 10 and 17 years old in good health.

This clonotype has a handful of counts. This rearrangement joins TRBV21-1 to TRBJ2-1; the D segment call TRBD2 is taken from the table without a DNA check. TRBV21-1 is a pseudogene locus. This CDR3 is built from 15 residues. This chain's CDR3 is CASRPSQAGDNEQFF. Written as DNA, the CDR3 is TGTGCCAGCAGGCCAAGTCAAGCGGGCGACAATGAGCAGTTCTTC.

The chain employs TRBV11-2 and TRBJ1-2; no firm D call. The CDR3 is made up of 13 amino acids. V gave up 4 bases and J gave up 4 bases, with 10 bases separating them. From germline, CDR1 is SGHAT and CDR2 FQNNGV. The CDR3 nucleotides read TGTGCCAGCAGCTCCGGGCTACCCTATGGCTACACCTTC. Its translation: CASSSGLPYGYTF.

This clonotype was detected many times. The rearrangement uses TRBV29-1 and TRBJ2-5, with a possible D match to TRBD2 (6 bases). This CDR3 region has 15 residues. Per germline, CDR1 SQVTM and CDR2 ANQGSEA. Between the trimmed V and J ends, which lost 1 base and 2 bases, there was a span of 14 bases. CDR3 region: CSVEGTAGSQETQYF. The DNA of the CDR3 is TGCAGCGTTGAAGGGACCGCGGGGAGTCAAGAGACCCAGTACTTC.

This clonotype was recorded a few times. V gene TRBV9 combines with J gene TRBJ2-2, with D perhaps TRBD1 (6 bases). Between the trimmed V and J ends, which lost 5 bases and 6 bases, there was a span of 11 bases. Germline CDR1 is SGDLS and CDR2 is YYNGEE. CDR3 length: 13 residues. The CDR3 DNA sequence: TGTGCCAGCAGGTCTGGGGGCTCCGGGGAGCTGTTTTTT. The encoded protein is CASRSGGSGELFF.

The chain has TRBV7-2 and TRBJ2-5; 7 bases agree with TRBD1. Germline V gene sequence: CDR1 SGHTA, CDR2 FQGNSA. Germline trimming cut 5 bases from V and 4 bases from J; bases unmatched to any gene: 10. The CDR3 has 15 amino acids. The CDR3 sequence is CASSQGDRDRETQYF. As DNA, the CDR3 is TGTGCCAGCAGCCAAGGAGACAGGGACCGAGAGACCCAGTACTTC. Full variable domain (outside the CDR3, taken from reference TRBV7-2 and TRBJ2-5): GAGVSQSPSNKVTEKGKDVELRCDPISGHTALYWYRQSLGQGLEFLIYFQGNSAPDKSGLPSDRFSAERTGGSVSTLTIQRTQQEDSAVYLCASSQGDRDRETQYFGPGTRLLVL.

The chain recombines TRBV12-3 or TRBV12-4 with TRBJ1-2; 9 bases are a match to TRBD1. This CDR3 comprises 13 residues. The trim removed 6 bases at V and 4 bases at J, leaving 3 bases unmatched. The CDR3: CASRKDRGYGYTF. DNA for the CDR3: TGTGCCAGCAGAAAGGACAGGGGCTATGGCTACACCTTC.

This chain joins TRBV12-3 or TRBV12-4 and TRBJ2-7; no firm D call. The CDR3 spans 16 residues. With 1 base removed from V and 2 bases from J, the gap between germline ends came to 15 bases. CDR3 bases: TGTGCCAGCAGTTTAGGTTTTGGTGAGAACCCCTACGAGCAGTACTTC. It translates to CASSLGFGENPYEQYF.

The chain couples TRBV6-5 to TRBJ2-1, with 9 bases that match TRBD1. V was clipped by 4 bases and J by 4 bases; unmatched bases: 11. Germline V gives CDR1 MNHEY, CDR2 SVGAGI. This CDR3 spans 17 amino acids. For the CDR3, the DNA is TGTGCCAGCAGTTCACCTCGTTCGACAGGGGGGTACAATGAGCAGTTCTTC. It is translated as CASSSPRSTGGYNEQFF.

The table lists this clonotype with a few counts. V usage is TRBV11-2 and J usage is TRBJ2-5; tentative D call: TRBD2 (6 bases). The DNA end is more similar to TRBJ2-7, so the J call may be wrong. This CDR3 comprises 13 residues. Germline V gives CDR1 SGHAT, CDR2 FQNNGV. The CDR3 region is CAISDWEVDEQYF. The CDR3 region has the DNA TGTGCCATTTCAGACTGGGAGGTCGACGAGCAGTACTTC.

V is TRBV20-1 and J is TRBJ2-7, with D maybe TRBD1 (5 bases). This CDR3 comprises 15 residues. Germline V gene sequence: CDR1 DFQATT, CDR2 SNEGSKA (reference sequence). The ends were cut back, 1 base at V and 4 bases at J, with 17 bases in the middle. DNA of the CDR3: TGCAGTGCTAGAGGGGGCCCCGCGCCCCCTTACGAGCAGTACTTC. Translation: CSARGGPAPPYEQYF.

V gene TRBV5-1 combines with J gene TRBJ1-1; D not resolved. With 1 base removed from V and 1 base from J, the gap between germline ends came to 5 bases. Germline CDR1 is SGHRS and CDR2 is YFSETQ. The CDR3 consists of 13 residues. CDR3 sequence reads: CASSLPANTEAFF. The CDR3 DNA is TGCGCCAGCAGCTTGCCAGCGAACACTGAAGCTTTCTTT.

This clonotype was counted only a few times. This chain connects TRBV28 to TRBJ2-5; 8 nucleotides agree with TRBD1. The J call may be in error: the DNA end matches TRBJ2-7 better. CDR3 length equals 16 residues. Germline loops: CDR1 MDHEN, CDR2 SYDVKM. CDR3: CASSLEEGQGPYEQYF. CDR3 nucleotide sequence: TGTGCCAGCAGTTTGGAGGAAGGACAGGGACCCTACGAGCAGTACTTC.

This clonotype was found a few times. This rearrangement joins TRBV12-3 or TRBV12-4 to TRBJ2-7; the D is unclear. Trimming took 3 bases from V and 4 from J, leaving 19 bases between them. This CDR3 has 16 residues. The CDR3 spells CASSFIGGSWIYEQYF. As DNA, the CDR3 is TGTGCCAGCAGTTTTATAGGCGGATCATGGATTTACGAGCAGTACTTC.

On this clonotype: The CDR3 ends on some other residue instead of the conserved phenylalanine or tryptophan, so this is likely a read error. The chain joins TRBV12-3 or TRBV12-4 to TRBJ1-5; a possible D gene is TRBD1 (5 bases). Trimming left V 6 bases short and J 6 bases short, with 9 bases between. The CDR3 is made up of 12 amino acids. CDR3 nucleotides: TGTGCCAGCAGATATGGGGGTCAGCCCCAGCATCTT. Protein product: CASRYGGQPQHL.

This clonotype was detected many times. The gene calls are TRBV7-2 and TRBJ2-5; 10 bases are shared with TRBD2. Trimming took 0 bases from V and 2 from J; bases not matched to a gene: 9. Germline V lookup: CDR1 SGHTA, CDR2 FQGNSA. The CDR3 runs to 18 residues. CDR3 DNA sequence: TGTGCCAGCAGCTTAGCGGGTCCTAGCGGGAGAAGACAAGAGACCCAGTACTTC. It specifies CASSLAGPSGRRQETQYF.

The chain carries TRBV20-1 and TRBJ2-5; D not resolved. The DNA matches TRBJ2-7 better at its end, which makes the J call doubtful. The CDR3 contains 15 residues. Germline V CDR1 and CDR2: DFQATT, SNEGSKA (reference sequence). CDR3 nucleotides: TGCAGTGCTAGAGATCCGGCCGGTGGCGAGTTCGAGCAGTACTTC. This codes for CSARDPAGGEFEQYF.

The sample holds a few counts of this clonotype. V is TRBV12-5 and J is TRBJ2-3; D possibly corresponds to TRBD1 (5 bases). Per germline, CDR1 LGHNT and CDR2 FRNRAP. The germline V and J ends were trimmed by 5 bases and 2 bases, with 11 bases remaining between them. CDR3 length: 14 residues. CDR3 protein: CASGPDSNTDTQYF. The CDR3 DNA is TGTGCTAGTGGTCCCGACAGTAACACAGATACGCAGTATTTT.

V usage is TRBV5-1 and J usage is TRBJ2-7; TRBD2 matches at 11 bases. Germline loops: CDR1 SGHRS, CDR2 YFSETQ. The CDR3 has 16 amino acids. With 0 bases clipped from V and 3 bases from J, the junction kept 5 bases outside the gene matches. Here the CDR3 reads CASSLVASGGNYEQYF. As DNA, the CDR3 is TGCGCCAGCAGCTTGGTGGCTAGCGGGGGGAACTACGAGCAGTACTTC.

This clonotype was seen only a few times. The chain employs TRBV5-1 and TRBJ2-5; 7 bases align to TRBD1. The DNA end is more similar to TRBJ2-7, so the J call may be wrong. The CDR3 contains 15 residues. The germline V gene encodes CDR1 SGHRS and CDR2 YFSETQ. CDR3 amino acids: CASSPSRDSYYEQYF. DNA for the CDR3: TGCGCCAGCAGCCCATCTAGGGACAGCTACTACGAGCAGTACTTC.

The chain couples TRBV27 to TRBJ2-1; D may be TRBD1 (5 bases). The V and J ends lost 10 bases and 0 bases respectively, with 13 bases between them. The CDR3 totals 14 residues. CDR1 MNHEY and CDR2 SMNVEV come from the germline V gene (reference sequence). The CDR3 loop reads CATQGRISYNEQFF. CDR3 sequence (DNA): TGTGCCACCCAGGGCCGAATCTCCTACAATGAGCAGTTCTTC.

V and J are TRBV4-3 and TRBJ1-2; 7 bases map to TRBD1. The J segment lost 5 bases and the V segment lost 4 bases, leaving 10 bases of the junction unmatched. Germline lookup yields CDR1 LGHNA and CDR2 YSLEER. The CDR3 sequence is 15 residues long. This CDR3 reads CASSRAVRTGYGYTF. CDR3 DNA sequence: TGCGCCAGCAGCCGGGCGGTTAGGACAGGATATGGCTACACCTTC.

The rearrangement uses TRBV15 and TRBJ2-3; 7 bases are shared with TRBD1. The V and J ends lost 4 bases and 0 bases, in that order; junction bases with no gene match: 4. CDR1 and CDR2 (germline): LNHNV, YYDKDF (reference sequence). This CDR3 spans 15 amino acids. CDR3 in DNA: TGTGCCACCAGCACCCAGGGGGAAAGCACAGATACGCAGTATTTT. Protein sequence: CATSTQGESTDTQYF.

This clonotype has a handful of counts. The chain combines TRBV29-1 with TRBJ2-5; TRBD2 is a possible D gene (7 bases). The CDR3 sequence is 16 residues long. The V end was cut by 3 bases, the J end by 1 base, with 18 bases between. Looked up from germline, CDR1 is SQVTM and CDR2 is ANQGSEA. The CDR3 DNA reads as TGCAGCGTTGAGTCAATCGGGCGGGGGCCCCAAGAGACCCAGTACTTC. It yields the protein CSVESIGRGPQETQYF.

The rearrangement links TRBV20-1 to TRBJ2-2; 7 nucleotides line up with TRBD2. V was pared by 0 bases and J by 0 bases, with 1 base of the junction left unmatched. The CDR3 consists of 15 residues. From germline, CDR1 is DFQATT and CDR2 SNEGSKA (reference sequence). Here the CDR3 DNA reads TGCAGTGCTAGAGACAGCGGGACGAACACCGGGGAGCTGTTTTTT. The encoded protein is CSARDSGTNTGELFF.